The 26 T cell receptor beta chains given below trace back to one sample, sequenced in a study of blood T cell dynamics during melanoma immunotherapy. Documented time point: pre-treatment baseline. The repertoire was sequenced with immunoSEQ multiplex PCR; TCRdb's copy has only in-frame clones and lacks some. The sample records around 10,000 clones, 84% being singletons. The sequences come from blood, collected from a patient treated with checkpoint blockade. Receptors were obtained from a human donor with melanoma.

The chain uses TRBV6-6 and TRBJ1-1; D might be TRBD1 (5 bases). CDR1 is MNHNY, CDR2 SVGAGI, per germline (reference sequence). This CDR3 is 13 amino acids long. V dropped 5 bases and J dropped 6 bases, with 13 bases sitting between them. CDR3 sequence (DNA): TGTGCCAGCAGTGCCCCCGGGACCTCTGAAGCTTTCTTT. Its translation is CASSAPGTSEAFF.

This sequence joins TRBV4-3 and TRBJ2-7; D call uncertain. The CDR3 runs to 15 residues. The germline gives CDR1 LGHNA, CDR2 YSLEER. Trimming stripped 0 bases from V and 2 bases from J, with 11 bases between. CDR3 in DNA: TGCGCCAGCAGCCAAGATCCGGGCCCGACCTACGAGCAGTACTTC. Translation: CASSQDPGPTYEQYF.

The CDR3 coding sequence is TGTGCCAGCAGCCCCGGGACAGGGACGACTCAGCCCCAGCATTTT. Residues: CASSPGTGTTQPQHF. The rearrangement uses TRBV7-9 and TRBJ1-5, with 9 bases lining up with TRBD1. Germline values: CDR1 SEHNR, CDR2 FQNEAQ (reference sequence). V was clipped by 5 bases and J by 6 bases; unmatched bases: 8. The CDR3 runs to 15 residues. Full variable domain (missing parts from reference TRBV7-9 and TRBJ1-5): DTGVSQNPRHKITKRGQNVTFRCDPISEHNRLYWYRQTLGQGPEFLTYFQNEAQLEKSRLLSDRFSAERPKGSFSTLEIQRTEQGDSAMYLCASSPGTGTTQPQHFGDGTRLSIL.

This clone was picked up a small number of times. V usage is TRBV7-2 and J usage is TRBJ1-2; 7 nucleotides match TRBD1. Germline V lookup: CDR1 SGHTA, CDR2 FQGNSA. Losses at the gene ends were 3 bases for V and 6 bases for J; bases not matched to a gene: 4. The CDR3 is made up of 13 amino acids. DNA for the CDR3: TGTGCCAGCAGCTTTGGGACAGCAGATGGCTACACCTTC. Protein sequence: CASSFGTADGYTF.

This chain joins TRBV12-1 and TRBJ1-5. TRBV12-1 constitutes a pseudogene. The CDR3 has 18 amino acids. For the CDR3, the DNA is TGTGCCAGCAGCTCCAGCGACGGGCCCGGGTATAGCAATCAGCCCCAGCATTTT. Translated: CASSSSDGPGYSNQPQHF.

The V and J genes are TRBV19 and TRBJ1-6, with 9 bases matching TRBD1. The CDR3 has 14 residues. The trim removed 6 bases at V and 6 bases at J, leaving 3 bases unmatched. In germline, CDR1 is LNHDA, CDR2 SQIVND (reference sequence). The CDR3 DNA is TGTGCCAGTAGCGGGGACAGGGCTAATTCACCCCTCCACTTT. It codes for CASSGDRANSPLHF.

This chain uses TRBV6-6 with TRBJ1-1; the D is unclear. This CDR3 has 12 amino acids. Germline V gives CDR1 MNHNY, CDR2 SVGAGI (reference sequence). V dropped 5 bases and J dropped 0 bases, with 4 bases sitting between them. CDR3 protein: CASSTMNTEAFF. The CDR3 DNA follows: TGTGCCAGCAGTACCATGAACACTGAAGCTTTCTTT.

The V and J genes are TRBV7-3 and TRBJ2-1, with D perhaps matching TRBD2 (6 bases). Deletions cut 5 bases from V and 10 bases from J, with 30 bases between. The CDR3 is 18 residues long. Germline V gene sequence: CDR1 SGHTA, CDR2 FQGTGA. Written as DNA, the CDR3 is TGTGCCAGCAGCCAAAGGGACTCCAGGGTGGTCGGAACAAGAGAGCAGTTCTTC. It yields the protein CASSQRDSRVVGTREQFF.

The rearrangement joins TRBV7-4 to TRBJ2-7, with 11 positions matching TRBD1. Germline lookup yields CDR1 SGHVT and CDR2 SQSDAQ. CDR3 size: 21 residues. J lost 2 bases, V lost 4 bases, and 22 bases had no gene match. The CDR3 DNA reads TGTGCCAGCAGCTCTCCCCGGCGGGGGACAGGGGGTTCGTACGTCCCCTACGAGCAGTACTTC. The encoded protein is CASSSPRRGTGGSYVPYEQYF.

J is TRBJ1-2 and V is TRBV6-1; 7 nucleotides line up with TRBD1. This CDR3 comprises 14 residues. V was pared by 1 base and J by 3 bases, with 2 bases of the junction left unmatched. Germline V gives CDR1 MNHNS, CDR2 SASEGT. In DNA, the CDR3 is TGTGCCAGCAGTGAAGGACAGGGTCACTATGGCTACACCTTC. Translation gives CASSEGQGHYGYTF.

This chain connects TRBV11-2 to TRBJ2-7, with a possible D match to TRBD1 (5 bases). Per germline, CDR1 SGHAT and CDR2 FQNNGV. V was clipped by 6 bases and J by 5 bases, with 14 bases between them. The CDR3 consists of 13 residues. The CDR3 DNA reads TGTGCCAGCAGTTACTCAGGGTCCGACGAGCAGTACTTC. This codes for CASSYSGSDEQYF.

The chain links TRBV2 to TRBJ1-2; weak D call: TRBD1 (5 bases). Germline CDR1 and CDR2: SNHLY and FYNNEI. This CDR3 has 15 residues. Between the trimmed V and J ends, which lost 4 bases and 6 bases, there was a span of 18 bases. The CDR3 nucleotides read TGTGCCAGCAGTGGGGGAGGAGGGGTCAATCATGGCTACACCTTC. This encodes CASSGGGGVNHGYTF.

V is TRBV7-3 and J is TRBJ2-3, with TRBD2 as a possible D gene (6 bases). Germline CDR1 is SGHTA and CDR2 is FQGTGA. The CDR3 has 15 residues. V lost 2 bases to trimming and J lost 3 bases, with 12 bases between them. The CDR3 sequence: CASSLWGGETDTQYF. CDR3 bases: TGTGCCAGCAGCTTATGGGGCGGGGAAACAGATACGCAGTATTTT.

The chain joins TRBV5-4 to TRBJ2-7; unclear D gene. V gave up 0 bases and J gave up 3 bases, with 7 bases separating them. CDR1 is SGHNT and CDR2 is YYREEE in the germline V gene (reference sequence). The CDR3 is 13 residues long. CDR3 nucleotide sequence: TGTGCCAGCAGCTTGGGAGACAACTACGAGCAGTACTTC. Its translation: CASSLGDNYEQYF.

In this sample, this clone turned up a few times. This chain joins TRBV18 and TRBJ1-1; D is unclear. The V end lost 4 bases, the J end lost 2 bases, and 8 bases lay between the germline ends. The V gene's germline CDR1 is KGHSH and CDR2 LQKENI. CDR3 size: 13 residues. The CDR3 region has the DNA TGTGCCAGCTCACTAGGACTAAACACTGAAGCTTTCTTT. Its translation is CASSLGLNTEAFF.

The J gene is TRBJ2-1, the V gene TRBV20-1; 8 nucleotides align to TRBD2. The CDR3 extends over 11 amino acids. V trimming: 5 bases; J trimming: 9 bases; junction bases outside the gene matches: 3. The germline CDR1 and CDR2 sequences are DFQATT and SNEGSKA (reference sequence). In DNA, the CDR3 is TGCAGTGCTTCGAGCGGGGGTGAGCAGTTCTTC. Translating it yields CSASSGGEQFF.

The gene calls are TRBV14 and TRBJ2-7; D is perhaps TRBD2 (6 bases). Trimming pared 0 bases from V and 1 base from J, leaving 16 bases between. This CDR3 spans 17 amino acids. In germline, CDR1 is SGHDN, CDR2 FVKESK. The CDR3 nucleotides are TGTGCCAGCAGCCAAGACTTTAGGACGGGAGAATCCTACGAGCAGTACTTC. This translates into CASSQDFRTGESYEQYF.

The chain couples TRBV28 to TRBJ2-7; tentatively, D is TRBD1 (6 bases). Germline assignment: CDR1 MDHEN and CDR2 SYDVKM. Deletions cut 7 bases from V and 0 bases from J, with 16 bases between. There are 15 residues in the CDR3. CDR3 sequence (DNA): TGTGCCAGCAAGAGGACAGTAACTAGCTCCTACGAGCAGTACTTC. Translated, it gives CASKRTVTSSYEQYF.

V gene TRBV7-2 combines with J gene TRBJ1-1; a possible D gene is TRBD1 (6 bases). Germline lookup yields CDR1 SGHTA and CDR2 FQGNSA. This CDR3 is built from 15 residues. Between the trimmed V and J ends, which lost 3 bases and 1 base, there was a span of 12 bases. The chain's CDR3 is CASSLSGGANTEAFF. CDR3 nucleotide sequence: TGTGCCAGCAGCTTGTCGGGGGGGGCGAACACTGAAGCTTTCTTT. Variable domain in full (rest from reference TRBV7-2 and TRBJ1-1): GAGVSQSPSNKVTEKGKDVELRCDPISGHTALYWYRQSLGQGLEFLIYFQGNSAPDKSGLPSDRFSAERTGGSVSTLTIQRTQQEDSAVYLCASSLSGGANTEAFFGQGTRLTVV.

In this sample, this clone turned up once. Written as DNA, the CDR3 is TGCAGCGATGGACAGCCTAACACTGAAGCTTTCTTT. This translates into CSDGQPNTEAFF. This rearrangement joins TRBV29-1 to TRBJ1-1, with TRBD1 as a possible D gene (6 bases). The V end was cut by 7 bases, the J end by 2 bases, with 11 bases between. The germline gives CDR1 SQVTM, CDR2 ANQGSEA. This CDR3 has 12 amino acids.

V and J are TRBV5-1 and TRBJ1-5; no firm D call. From germline, CDR1 is SGHRS and CDR2 YFSETQ. Trimming shortened V by 0 bases and J by 0 bases, and 16 bases separated the two germline ends. The CDR3 extends over 18 amino acids. The CDR3 DNA follows: TGCGCCAGCAGCTTGGGGAGGGAGGGTCGCTATAGCAATCAGCCCCAGCATTTT. Translated, it gives CASSLGREGRYSNQPQHF.

This clone was observed a few times. The gene calls are TRBV2 and TRBJ2-2; 9 positions agree with TRBD2. The CDR3 covers 16 residues. V lost 6 bases to trimming and J lost 1 base; unmatched junction nucleotides: 6. Germline lookup yields CDR1 SNHLY and CDR2 FYNNEI. This chain's CDR3 is CASRKSSGGNTGELFF. CDR3 bases: TGTGCCAGCAGAAAAAGTAGCGGGGGGAACACCGGGGAGCTGTTTTTT.

V usage is TRBV7-2 and J usage is TRBJ2-1; D tentatively fits TRBD1 or TRBD2 (5 bases each). This CDR3 has 16 amino acids. Looked up from germline, CDR1 is SGHTA and CDR2 is FQGNSA. Trimming removed 0 bases at V and 2 bases at J, with 11 bases between. The CDR3 spells CASSLASRGTYNEQFF. The CDR3 DNA follows: TGTGCCAGCAGCTTAGCATCGAGGGGAACCTACAATGAGCAGTTCTTC. The full variable domain, rest sourced from reference TRBV7-2 and TRBJ2-1, is GAGVSQSPSNKVTEKGKDVELRCDPISGHTALYWYRQSLGQGLEFLIYFQGNSAPDKSGLPSDRFSAERTGGSVSTLTIQRTQQEDSAVYLCASSLASRGTYNEQFFGPGTRLTVL.

The V gene is TRBV19, the J gene TRBJ1-1; a weak D match, TRBD1 (5 bases). CDR1 is LNHDA, CDR2 SQIVND, per germline (reference sequence). The CDR3 loop spans 14 amino acids. Trimming stripped 9 bases from V and 6 bases from J, with 20 bases between. The CDR3 here is CASLETELSAEAFF. The DNA of the CDR3 is TGTGCCAGCCTGGAGACAGAACTTAGCGCTGAAGCTTTCTTT.

The chain uses TRBV2 and TRBJ2-7; D might be TRBD1 (5 bases). This CDR3 spans 13 amino acids. Germline V gives CDR1 SNHLY, CDR2 FYNNEI. V gave up 3 bases and J gave up 7 bases, with 13 bases separating them. The CDR3 sequence: CASSEGRGREQYF. In nucleotides, the CDR3 is TGTGCCAGCAGTGAGGGAAGGGGTCGGGAGCAGTACTTC.

The chain employs TRBV19 and TRBJ2-3; maybe TRBD2 (7 bases). V shed 3 bases and J shed 3 bases, with 10 bases lying between them. This CDR3 contains 14 residues. Germline CDR1 reads LNHDA; CDR2 reads SQIVND (reference sequence). CDR3 in DNA: TGTGCCAGTAGTATGGGAGGGGGAACAGATACGCAGTATTTT. Amino acids: CASSMGGGTDTQYF. Full variable domain (remainder filled in from reference TRBV19 and TRBJ2-3): DGGITQSPKYLFRKEGQNVTLSCEQNLNHDAMYWYRQDPGQGLRLIYYSQIVNDFQKGDIAEGYSVSREKKESFPLTVTSAQKNPTAFYLCASSMGGGTDTQYFGPGTRLTVL.